What follows are 14 T cell receptor beta chains derived from one specimen sequenced in a study of alternative splicing in chronic myeloid leukemia remission. Libraries were built from poly-A-enriched mRNA from 0.95 to 1 ug total RNA. TCRdb re-called the bulk RNA-seq reads; every CDR3 protein appears as one record, without DNA. The data hold around 330 distinct CDR3 sequences, with 85% to 95% observed a single time. The sample comprised PBMCs. The source is a person aged 30 to 50 in good health.

This clonotype was recorded only once. V is TRBV5-6 and J is TRBJ2-7; TCRdb designates TRBD1, a call that cannot be tested without DNA. Germline V CDR1 and CDR2: SGHDT, YYEEEE. The CDR3 runs 13 residues. CDR3 in amino acids: CASSADRSYEQYF. The variable domain in full, with the rest retrieved from reference TRBV5-6 and TRBJ2-7, is DAGVTQSPTHLIKTRGQQVTLRCSPKSGHDTVSWYQQALGQGPQFIFQYYEEEERQRGNFPDRFSGHQFPNYSSELNVNALLLGDSALYLCASSADRSYEQYFGPGTRLTVT.

The chain carries TRBV27 and TRBJ2-2; the TCRdb call, TRBD2, lacks DNA for checking. CDR1 is MNHEY and CDR2 is SMNVEV in the germline V gene (reference sequence). The CDR3 spans 15 residues. The CDR3 loop is CASKRLAVITGELFF.

The sample holds one count of this clonotype. V usage is TRBV20-1 and J usage is TRBJ2-2; TCRdb indicates TRBD2, and absent DNA this call remains unverified. This CDR3 has 15 residues. Germline loops: CDR1 DFQATT, CDR2 SNEGSKA (reference sequence). The chain's CDR3 is CSARRGGSNTGELFF.

The chain combines TRBV20/OR9-2 with TRBJ1-5. TRBV20/OR9-2 is given ORF status, its function remaining uncertain. This CDR3 region has 15 residues. The CDR3 loop reads CSAKVGQGVGQPQHF.

The chain joins TRBV19 to TRBJ2-7; TCRdb proposes TRBD1, but this gene call is untestable without DNA. The CDR3 is 13 residues long. Looked up from germline, CDR1 is LNHDA and CDR2 is SQIVND (reference sequence). CDR3 amino acids: CASSLTGAYEQYF.

The J gene is TRBJ1-2, the V gene TRBV20-1. The CDR3 is made up of 15 amino acids. The germline V gene has CDR1 DFQATT and CDR2 SNEGSKA (reference sequence). CDR3 in amino acids: CSAGGTGKANYGYTF.

The gene calls are TRBV6-5 and TRBJ2-3; the D gene TCRdb calls, TRBD2, cannot be checked with no DNA. Germline loops: CDR1 MNHEY, CDR2 SVGAGI. This CDR3 has 14 residues. The CDR3 region is CASSWGIGTDTQYF.

The chain carries TRBV19 and TRBJ1-2. Looked up from germline, CDR1 is LNHDA and CDR2 is SQIVND (reference sequence). The length of the CDR3 is 14 residues. CDR3 residues: CASSIELHSYGYTF.

V is TRBV19 and J is TRBJ1-5. Germline assignment: CDR1 LNHDA and CDR2 SQIVND (reference sequence). This CDR3 has 14 residues. This CDR3 reads CASSIEALGQPQHF. Using reference TRBV19 and TRBJ1-5 for the parts outside the CDR3, the full variable domain is DGGITQSPKYLFRKEGQNVTLSCEQNLNHDAMYWYRQDPGQGLRLIYYSQIVNDFQKGDIAEGYSVSREKKESFPLTVTSAQKNPTAFYLCASSIEALGQPQHFGDGTRLSIL.

The rearrangement joins TRBV4-2 to TRBJ1-5. The CDR3 covers 15 residues. The germline CDR1 and CDR2 sequences are LGHNA and YNFKEQ. The CDR3 sequence: CASSQVGGQDQPQHF.

The chain has TRBV2 and TRBJ2-7. The CDR3 is made up of 13 amino acids. Germline CDR1 SNHLY, CDR2 FYNNEI. CDR3 region: CASSERSTYEQYF.

V and J are TRBV28 and TRBJ1-1. CDR1 MDHEN and CDR2 SYDVKM come from the germline V gene. The length of the CDR3 is 14 residues. CDR3 protein: CASRAPSRNTEAFF.

The table lists this clonotype with a count of one. CDR3 region: CSVLLNTEAFF. The chain has TRBV29-1 and TRBJ1-1. CDR3 length equals 11 residues. Germline CDR1 SQVTM, CDR2 ANQGSEA.

The chain uses TRBV29-1 and TRBJ2-2; the TRBD2 assignment by TCRdb is unverifiable without DNA. Germline V CDR1 and CDR2: SQVTM, ANQGSEA. This CDR3 has 13 amino acids. CDR3 region: CSGDTANTGELFF.